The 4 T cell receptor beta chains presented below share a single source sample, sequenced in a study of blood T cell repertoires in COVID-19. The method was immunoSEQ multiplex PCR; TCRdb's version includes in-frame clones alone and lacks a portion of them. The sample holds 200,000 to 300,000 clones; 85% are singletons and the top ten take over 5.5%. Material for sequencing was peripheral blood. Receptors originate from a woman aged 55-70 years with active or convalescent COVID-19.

The CDR3, as DNA: TGTGCCAGCAGCCCCTCGCGGTGGACTAGCGGGGGCCTGAACACCGGGGAGCTGTTTTTT. Its protein product is CASSPSRWTSGGLNTGELFF. The chain joins TRBV14 to TRBJ2-2; TRBD2 matches 13 bases. Looked up from germline, CDR1 is SGHDN and CDR2 is FVKESK. The CDR3 is 20 amino acids. The ends lost 4 bases at V and 1 base at J; junction bases unmatched: 12.

CDR3 sequence reads: CASSLGLANYEQYF. The CDR3 nucleotides are TGCGCCAGCAGCTTGGGACTAGCGAACTACGAGCAGTACTTC. This chain connects TRBV5-1 to TRBJ2-7, with 8 bases aligning to TRBD2. The V segment lost 0 bases and the J segment 3 bases; nucleotides outside the gene matches: 2. The germline V gene has CDR1 SGHRS and CDR2 YFSETQ. The CDR3 has 14 residues. The full variable domain, in which reference TRBV5-1 and TRBJ2-7 provide the parts outside the CDR3, is KAGVTQTPRYLIKTRGQQVTLSCSPISGHRSVSWYQQTPGQGLQFLFEYFSETQRNKGNFPGRFSGRQFSNSRSEMNVSTLELGDSALYLCASSLGLANYEQYFGPGTRLTVT.

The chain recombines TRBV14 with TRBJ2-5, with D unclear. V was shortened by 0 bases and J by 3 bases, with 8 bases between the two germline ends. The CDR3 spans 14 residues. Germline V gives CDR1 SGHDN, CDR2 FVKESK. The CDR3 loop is CASSQDWLEETQYF. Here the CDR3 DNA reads TGTGCCAGCAGCCAAGATTGGCTGGAAGAGACCCAGTACTTC.

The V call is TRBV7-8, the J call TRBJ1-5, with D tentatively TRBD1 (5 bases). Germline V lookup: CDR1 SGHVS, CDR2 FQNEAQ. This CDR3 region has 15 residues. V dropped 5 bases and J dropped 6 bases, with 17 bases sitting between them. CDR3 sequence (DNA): TGTGCCAGCAGCCCAGAAAGGAGCGGGGGTCAGCCCCAGCATTTT. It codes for CASSPERSGGQPQHF.